The clone carrying this T cell receptor beta chain showed up many times. Its antigen remains unknown. One junction end disagrees with the germline gene, perhaps due to a read error. There are 14 residues in the CDR3. Germline V CDR1 and CDR2: WNHNN, SYGVQD (reference sequence). The data originate from a study of CD8+CD57+ T cells in acquired aplastic anemia. Overall study: Sorted CD4+ and CD8+ cells yielded 3.2 ug of DNA on average. An average of about 10.8 million reads for CD4+ cells was obtained from healthy donors. Study observations and caveats: In CD8+ cells, Simpson's diversity showed no significant difference between patients and controls. Common to patients and controls were twenty-nine CD8+ CDR3 sequences.

Genomic DNA served as template for TCR beta VDJ and CDR3 profiling. TCRdb used MiXCR to reprocess the reads, holding one entry per CDR3 protein. There are about 190,000 distinct CDR3 sequences in the sample; about 53% occur only once, and roughly 15% lies in the top ten. The source of this sequence is a human donor in good health, serving as a control. Specimen: sorted CD4+, CD8+, or CD8+CD57+ T cells (not recorded which) from PBMCs. The chain couples TRBV10-1 to TRBJ2-1, with TRBD2 identical over 7 bases. The CDR3 DNA sequence: TGCGCCGCAGGAGCGGGGCCTTTCTACAATGAGCAGCTCTTC. It is translated as CAAGAGPFYNEQLF.